This entry describes one T cell receptor (beta chain). The antigen it recognizes is unknown. No much larger clone exists at a distance of one base, and base qualities are not known. In the study, sorted CD4+ and CD8+ blood T cells from patients with severe aplastic anemia and from healthy subjects underwent deep sequencing of TCR repertoires. Ficoll-Paque density gradient centrifugation was used to isolate peripheral blood mononuclear cells. Before DNA extraction, CD4+ and CD8+ T cells were sorted by FACS or by magnetic beads. This entry belongs to a study of CD8+CD57+ T cells in acquired aplastic anemia (dated 2018 in TCRdb). Regarding the research as a whole: DNA extracted from sorted CD4+ and CD8+ cells had a mean of 3.2 ug, with a range of roughly 0.2 to 30 ug. Mean read counts for healthy donor samples were some 10 million for CD4+ cells and 11.0 million for CD8+ cells. The full study reports these points: Between patients and healthy controls, no significant difference in CD8+ Simpson's diversity was found (P=0.060). Around 28 CD8+ CDR3 sequences were found to be shared between patients and controls, but these sequences appeared to be highly expressed in patients and within the immunodominant clones of the patients.

Profiling of TCR beta VDJ combinations and CDR3 sequences used genomic DNA as the template. TCR repertoire sequencing was run on an Illumina HiSeq 2000. The paper's processing steps were these. Repertoire assessment relied on Simpson's diversity index, CDR3 size and DJ length profiles, and TRBV/TRBJ rearrangement plots. The immunodominant clone was defined as the most abundant DNA sequence in deep sequencing data. CDR3 amino acid sequences were checked for sharing between subjects and were compared against published repertoires and the VDJdb database. TCRdb ran its own pipeline on the public reads, namely fastp trimming at Q25 and MiXCR clone calling, and kept in-frame beta chains. A single entry per CDR3 protein holds the most common genes and DNA from its merged rows. These V and J calls originate from TCRdb's pipeline instead of the authors' own analysis. The sample records 180,000 or so distinct CDR3 sequences, approximately 45% of which are singletons. The ten largest clones represent around 3% of the sample.

The CDR3 goes from the cysteine to the phenylalanine over 13 residues. Only the CDR3 region is kept as DNA, spanning 39 bases read in frame from base 1. CDR1 and CDR2 were assigned from the germline V gene as ENHRY and SYGVKD. The germline ends are 11 bases apart after V is trimmed by 3 bases and J by 5 bases. The chain employs TRBV10-3 and TRBJ2-7; the D gene is not confidently resolved. This receptor was obtained from a human donor in good health. Sequencing was carried out using sorted CD4+, CD8+, or CD8+CD57+ T cells (not recorded which) from PBMCs. The DNA reads TGTGCCATCAGTGACCAGCGAAGCGACGAGCAGTACTTC. This translates into CAISDQRSDEQYF.